This T cell receptor beta chain was sequenced during a study of blood T cells in healthy people across ages. Germline V lookup: CDR1 MDHEN, CDR2 SYDVKM. The V gene end was trimmed by 6 bases and the J gene end by 2 bases; junction bases not matched to a gene: 7. The CDR3 has 16 residues. Combining a sample-barcoded 5' primer with a J-beta primer mix, a second PCR ran for 7 to 11 cycles. TCRdb re-called the 5' RACE reads through MiXCR, storing one row per CDR3 protein. The data hold some 1.5 million distinct CDR3 sequences, with 28% observed a single time. This clonotype was recorded only once. The sample consisted of blood. The sequence derives from a young woman in good health. The chain employs TRBV28 and TRBJ2-3; TRBD2 matches 11 bases. The CDR3 sequence is CASRNSGLADTDTQYF. DNA of the CDR3: TGTGCCAGCAGGAACTCGGGACTAGCGGACACAGATACGCAGTATTTT. The full variable domain, rest sourced from reference TRBV28 and TRBJ2-3, is DVKVTQSSRYLVKRTGEKVFLECVQDMDHENMFWYRQDPGLGLRLIYFSYDVKMKEKGDIPEGYSVSREKKERFSLILESASTNQTSMYLCASRNSGLADTDTQYFGPGTRLTVL.